These 2 T cell receptor beta chains share one sample of origin, sequenced in a study of T cells of healthy individuals. TCRdb analysed the 5' RACE reads with MiXCR anew, one entry per CDR3 protein. The sample shows 55,000 to 65,000 distinct CDR3 sequences, about a sixth of them seen only once. The receptors here all came from a human donor in good health.

This clonotype was recorded many times. The rearrangement uses TRBV20-1 and TRBJ1-4; D is ambiguous. Germline V gene data show CDR1 as DFQATT and CDR2 as SNEGSKA (reference sequence). The CDR3 length is 13 residues. Deletions cut 6 bases from V and 7 bases from J, with 15 bases between. The CDR3: CSARKGSFEKLFF. The CDR3 DNA follows: TGCAGTGCCCGGAAGGGTTCTTTTGAAAAACTGTTTTTT.

The table lists this clonotype with a few counts. The rearrangement joins TRBV6-5 to TRBJ1-2; TRBD1 matches at 7 bases. The CDR3 covers 16 residues. Germline CDR1 reads MNHEY; CDR2 reads SVGAGI. V shed 2 bases and J 0 bases; nucleotides not matched to a gene: 6. CDR3: CASSYAAGQSNYGYTF. The CDR3 nucleotides read TGTGCCAGCAGTTACGCCGCGGGACAGTCTAACTATGGCTACACCTTC.